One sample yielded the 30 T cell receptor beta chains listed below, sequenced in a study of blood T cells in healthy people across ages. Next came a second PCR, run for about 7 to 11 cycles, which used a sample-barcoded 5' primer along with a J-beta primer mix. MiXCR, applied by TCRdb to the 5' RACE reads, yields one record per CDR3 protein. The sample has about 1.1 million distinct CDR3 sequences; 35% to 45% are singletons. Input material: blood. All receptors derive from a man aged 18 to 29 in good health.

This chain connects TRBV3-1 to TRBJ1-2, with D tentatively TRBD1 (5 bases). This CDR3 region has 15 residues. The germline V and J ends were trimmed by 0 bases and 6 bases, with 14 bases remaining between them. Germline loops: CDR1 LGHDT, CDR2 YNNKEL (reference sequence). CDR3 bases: TGTGCCAGCAGCCAAGAGAGGGCAGGGTTCGATGGCTACACCTTC. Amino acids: CASSQERAGFDGYTF.

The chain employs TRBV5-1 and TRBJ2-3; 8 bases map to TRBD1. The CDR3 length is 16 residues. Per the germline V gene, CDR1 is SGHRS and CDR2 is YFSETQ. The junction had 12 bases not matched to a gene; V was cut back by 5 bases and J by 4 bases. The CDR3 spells CASSFSGTGGADTQYF. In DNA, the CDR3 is TGCGCCAGCAGTTTCTCCGGGACAGGAGGAGCAGATACGCAGTATTTT.

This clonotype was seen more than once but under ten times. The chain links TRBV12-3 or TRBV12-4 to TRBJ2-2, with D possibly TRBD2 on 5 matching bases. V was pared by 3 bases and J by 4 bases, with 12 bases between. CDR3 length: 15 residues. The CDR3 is CASSLEVSTTGELFF. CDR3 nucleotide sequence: TGTGCCAGCAGTTTGGAGGTATCCACCACCGGGGAGCTGTTTTTT.

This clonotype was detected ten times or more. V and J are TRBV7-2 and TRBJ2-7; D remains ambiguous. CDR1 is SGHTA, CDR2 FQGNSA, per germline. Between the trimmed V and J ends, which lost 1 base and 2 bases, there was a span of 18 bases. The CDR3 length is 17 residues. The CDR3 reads CASSLVLGSTKAYEQYF. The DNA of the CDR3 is TGTGCCAGCAGCTTAGTTCTGGGCTCTACTAAAGCCTACGAGCAGTACTTC. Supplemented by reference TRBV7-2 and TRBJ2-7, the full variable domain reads GAGVSQSPSNKVTEKGKDVELRCDPISGHTALYWYRQSLGQGLEFLIYFQGNSAPDKSGLPSDRFSAERTGGSVSTLTIQRTQQEDSAVYLCASSLVLGSTKAYEQYFGPGTRLTVT.

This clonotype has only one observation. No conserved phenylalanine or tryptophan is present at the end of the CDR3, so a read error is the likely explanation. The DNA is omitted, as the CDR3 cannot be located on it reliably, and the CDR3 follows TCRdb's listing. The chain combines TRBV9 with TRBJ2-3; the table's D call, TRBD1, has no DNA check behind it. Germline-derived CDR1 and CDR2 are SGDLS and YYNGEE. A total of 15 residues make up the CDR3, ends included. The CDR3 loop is CASSPGQGAGNEQYL.

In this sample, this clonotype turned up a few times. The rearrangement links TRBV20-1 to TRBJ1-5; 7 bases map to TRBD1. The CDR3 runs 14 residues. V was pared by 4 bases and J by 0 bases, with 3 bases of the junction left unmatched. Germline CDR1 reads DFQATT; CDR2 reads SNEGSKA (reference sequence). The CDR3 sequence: CSAKDRSSNQPQHF. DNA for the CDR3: TGCAGTGCTAAGGACAGGAGTAGCAATCAGCCCCAGCATTTT.

DNA of the CDR3: TGCGCCAGCAGCTCGGACGGATATCAGCCCCAGCATTTT. It is translated as CASSSDGYQPQHF. The chain is built from TRBV5-1 and TRBJ1-5; D gene uncertain. This CDR3 region has 13 residues. V lost 3 bases, J lost 5 bases, and 9 bases lay in between. From germline, CDR1 is SGHRS and CDR2 YFSETQ.

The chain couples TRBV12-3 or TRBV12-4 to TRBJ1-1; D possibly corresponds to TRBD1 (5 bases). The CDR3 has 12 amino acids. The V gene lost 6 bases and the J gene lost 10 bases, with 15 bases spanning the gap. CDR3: CASSSGARGAFF. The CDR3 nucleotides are TGTGCCAGCAGCTCCGGGGCTCGGGGAGCTTTCTTT.

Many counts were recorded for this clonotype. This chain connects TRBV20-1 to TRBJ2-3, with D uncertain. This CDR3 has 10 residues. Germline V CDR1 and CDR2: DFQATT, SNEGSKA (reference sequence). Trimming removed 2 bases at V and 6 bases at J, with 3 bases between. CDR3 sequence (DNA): TGCAGTGCTAGATGGGATACGCAGTATTTT. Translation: CSARWDTQYF.

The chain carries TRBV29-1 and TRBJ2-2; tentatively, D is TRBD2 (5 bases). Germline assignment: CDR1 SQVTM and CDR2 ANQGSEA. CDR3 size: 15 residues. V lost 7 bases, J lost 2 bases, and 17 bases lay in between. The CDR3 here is CSAEAALFNTGELFF. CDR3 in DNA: TGCAGCGCAGAAGCGGCGCTCTTTAACACCGGGGAGCTGTTTTTT.

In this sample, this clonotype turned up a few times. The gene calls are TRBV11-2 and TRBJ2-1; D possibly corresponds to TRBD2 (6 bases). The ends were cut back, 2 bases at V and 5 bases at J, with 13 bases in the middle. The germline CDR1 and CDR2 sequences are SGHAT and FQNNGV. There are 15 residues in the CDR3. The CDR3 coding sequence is TGTGCCAGCAGCTTAAGACCGGGCGGGGACAATGAGCAGTTCTTC. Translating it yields CASSLRPGGDNEQFF.

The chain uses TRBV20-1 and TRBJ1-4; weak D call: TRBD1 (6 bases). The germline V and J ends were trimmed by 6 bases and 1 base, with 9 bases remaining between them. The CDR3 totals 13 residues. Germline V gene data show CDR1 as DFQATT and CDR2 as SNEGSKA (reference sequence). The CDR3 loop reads CSALQGTNEKLFF. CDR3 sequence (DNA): TGCAGTGCACTACAGGGAACTAATGAAAAACTGTTTTTT.

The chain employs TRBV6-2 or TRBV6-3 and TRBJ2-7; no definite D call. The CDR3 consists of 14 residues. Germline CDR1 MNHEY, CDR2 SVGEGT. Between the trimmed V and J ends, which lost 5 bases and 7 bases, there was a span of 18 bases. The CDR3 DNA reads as TGTGCCAGCAGTCCAAACCCCTACTTGAATGAGCAGTACTTC. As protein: CASSPNPYLNEQYF.

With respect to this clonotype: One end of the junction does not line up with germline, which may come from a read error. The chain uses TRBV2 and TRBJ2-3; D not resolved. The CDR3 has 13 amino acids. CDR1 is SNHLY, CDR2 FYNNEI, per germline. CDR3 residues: CAGSPNLSDTQYF. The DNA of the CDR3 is TGTGCCGGCAGTCCCAATCTCTCAGATACGCAGTATTTT.

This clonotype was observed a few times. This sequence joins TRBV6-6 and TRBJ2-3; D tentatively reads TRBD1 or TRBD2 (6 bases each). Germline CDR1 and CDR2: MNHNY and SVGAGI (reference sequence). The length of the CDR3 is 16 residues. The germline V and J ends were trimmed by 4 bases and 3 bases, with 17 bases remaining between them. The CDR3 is CASSLRRGGRTDTQYF. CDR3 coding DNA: TGTGCCAGCAGTTTACGTCGTGGGGGGCGTACAGATACGCAGTATTTT.

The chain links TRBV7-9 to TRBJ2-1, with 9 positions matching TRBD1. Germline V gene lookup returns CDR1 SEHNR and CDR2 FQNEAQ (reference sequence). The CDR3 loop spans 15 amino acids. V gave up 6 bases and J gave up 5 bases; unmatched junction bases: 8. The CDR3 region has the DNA TGTGCCAGCAGAGTAGGGACAGGGAACCACAATGAGCAGTTCTTC. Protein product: CASRVGTGNHNEQFF.

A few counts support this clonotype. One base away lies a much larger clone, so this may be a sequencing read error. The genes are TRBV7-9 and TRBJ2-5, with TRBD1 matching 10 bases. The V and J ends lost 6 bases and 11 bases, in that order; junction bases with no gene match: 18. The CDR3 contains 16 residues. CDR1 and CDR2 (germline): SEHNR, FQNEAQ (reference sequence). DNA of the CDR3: TGTGCCAGCAGTTCACAACCCGGGACAGGGGATCATGAGCAGTACTTC. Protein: CASSSQPGTGDHEQYF.

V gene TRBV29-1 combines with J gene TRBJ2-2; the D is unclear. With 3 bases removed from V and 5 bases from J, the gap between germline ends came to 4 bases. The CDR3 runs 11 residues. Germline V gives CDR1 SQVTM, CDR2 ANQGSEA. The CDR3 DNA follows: TGCAGCGTTGAGGGAACCGGGGAGCTGTTTTTT. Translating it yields CSVEGTGELFF.

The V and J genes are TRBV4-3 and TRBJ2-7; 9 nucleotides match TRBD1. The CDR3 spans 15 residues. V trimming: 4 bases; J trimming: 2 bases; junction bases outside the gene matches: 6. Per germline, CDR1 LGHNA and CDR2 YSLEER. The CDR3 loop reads CASSPRTGDPYEQYF. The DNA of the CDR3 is TGCGCCAGCAGCCCCCGGACAGGGGATCCCTACGAGCAGTACTTC.

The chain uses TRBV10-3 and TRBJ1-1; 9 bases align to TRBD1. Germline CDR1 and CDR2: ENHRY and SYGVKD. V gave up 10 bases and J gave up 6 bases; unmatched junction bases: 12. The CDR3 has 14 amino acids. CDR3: CATRGTGGDPEAFF. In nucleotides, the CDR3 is TGTGCCACCAGGGGAACAGGGGGCGATCCTGAAGCTTTCTTT.

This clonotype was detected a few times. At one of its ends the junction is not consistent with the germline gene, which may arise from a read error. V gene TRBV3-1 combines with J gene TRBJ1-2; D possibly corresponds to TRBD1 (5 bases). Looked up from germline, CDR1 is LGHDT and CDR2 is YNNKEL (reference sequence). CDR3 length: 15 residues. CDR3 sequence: CASSQDRSGLYGYTF. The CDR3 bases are TGTGCCAGCAGCCAAGATCGCTCGGGACTCTATGGTTACACCTTC.

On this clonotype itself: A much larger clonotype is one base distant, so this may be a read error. CDR3 nucleotides: TGTGCCAGCAGCTTAGAATGGAATGGGCAGTTCTTC. Protein product: CASSLEWNGQFF. The gene calls are TRBV7-9 and TRBJ2-1; D is unresolved. This CDR3 is built from 12 residues. Germline V gives CDR1 SEHNR, CDR2 FQNEAQ (reference sequence).

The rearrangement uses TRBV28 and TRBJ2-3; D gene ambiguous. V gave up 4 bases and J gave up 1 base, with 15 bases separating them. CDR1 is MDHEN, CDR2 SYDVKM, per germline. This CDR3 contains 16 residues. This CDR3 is CASSSMRGERTDTQYF. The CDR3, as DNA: TGTGCCAGCAGTTCGATGCGTGGAGAACGCACAGATACGCAGTATTTT.

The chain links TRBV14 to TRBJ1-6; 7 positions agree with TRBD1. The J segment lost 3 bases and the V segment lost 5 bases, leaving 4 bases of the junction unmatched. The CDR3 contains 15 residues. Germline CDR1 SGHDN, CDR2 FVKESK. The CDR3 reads CASSSGDSYNSPLHF. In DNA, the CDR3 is TGTGCCAGCAGCTCCGGGGACAGCTATAATTCACCCCTCCACTTT.

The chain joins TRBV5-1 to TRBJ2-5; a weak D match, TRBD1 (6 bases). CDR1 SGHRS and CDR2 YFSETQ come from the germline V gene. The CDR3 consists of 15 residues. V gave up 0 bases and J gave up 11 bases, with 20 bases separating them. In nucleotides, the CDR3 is TGCGCCAGCAGCTTGGAAGGACAGTACTACAATGAGCAGTACTTC. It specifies CASSLEGQYYNEQYF.

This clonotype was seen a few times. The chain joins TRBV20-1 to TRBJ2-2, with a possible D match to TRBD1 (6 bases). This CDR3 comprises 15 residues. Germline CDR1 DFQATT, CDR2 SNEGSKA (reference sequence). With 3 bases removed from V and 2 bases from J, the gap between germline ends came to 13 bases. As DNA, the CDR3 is TGCAGTGCTAGGACGGAGACAGGCAACACCGGGGAGCTGTTTTTT. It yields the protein CSARTETGNTGELFF.

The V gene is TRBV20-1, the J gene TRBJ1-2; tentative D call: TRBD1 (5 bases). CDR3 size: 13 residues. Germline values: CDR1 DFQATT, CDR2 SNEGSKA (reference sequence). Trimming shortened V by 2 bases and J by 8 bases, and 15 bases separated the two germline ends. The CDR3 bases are TGCAGTGCTAGATTGCCAGGGTTGGGCGGCTACACCTTC. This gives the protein CSARLPGLGGYTF.

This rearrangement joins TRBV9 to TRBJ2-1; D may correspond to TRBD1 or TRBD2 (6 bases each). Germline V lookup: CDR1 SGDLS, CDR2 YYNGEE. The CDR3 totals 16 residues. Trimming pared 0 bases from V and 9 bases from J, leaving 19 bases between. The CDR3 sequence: CASSVVSRVKGGEQFF. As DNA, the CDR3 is TGTGCCAGCAGCGTAGTGTCCAGGGTGAAGGGGGGTGAGCAGTTCTTC.

The CDR3 region is CASSLDIGGVSEKLFF. CDR3 in DNA: TGTGCCAGCAGCTTAGATATTGGGGGCGTCAGTGAAAAACTGTTTTTT. The chain links TRBV7-9 to TRBJ1-4, with TRBD1 as a possible D gene (6 bases). From germline, CDR1 is SEHNR and CDR2 FQNEAQ (reference sequence). The CDR3 has 16 amino acids. Trimming shortened V by 1 base and J by 7 bases, and 16 bases separated the two germline ends.

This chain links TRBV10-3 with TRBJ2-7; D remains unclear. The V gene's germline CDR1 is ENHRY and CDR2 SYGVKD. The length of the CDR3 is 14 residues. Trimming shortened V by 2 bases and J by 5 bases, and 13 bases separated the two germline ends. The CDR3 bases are TGTGCCATCAGTGAGGTGGGTGCTCGGGACGAGCAGTACTTC. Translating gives CAISEVGARDEQYF.